The 18 T cell receptor beta chains in this list originate from one sample, sequenced in a study of blood T cell repertoires in COVID-19. Assay: immunoSEQ multiplex PCR; the TCRdb copy retains only in-frame clones and omits some. The sample has 270,000 or so clones; around nine tenths are singletons. Input material: peripheral blood. Receptors originate from a man in his forties with active or convalescent COVID-19.

This sequence joins TRBV11-3 and TRBJ2-5; 7 bases agree with TRBD1. The germline CDR1 and CDR2 sequences are SGHNT and YENEEA. This CDR3 is 14 amino acids long. Unmatched junction bases numbered 8, after V lost 5 bases and J lost 5 bases. CDR3 residues: CASSRPGGYETQYF. The CDR3 DNA follows: TGTGCCAGCAGCCGGCCAGGGGGATACGAGACCCAGTACTTC.

This rearrangement joins TRBV27 to TRBJ1-6; D gene unclear. This CDR3 has 14 residues. Germline V gene sequence: CDR1 MNHEY, CDR2 SMNVEV (reference sequence). Trimming cost V 2 bases and J 10 bases, with 12 bases left between them. CDR3 residues: CASSLGGMGSPLHF. Written as DNA, the CDR3 is TGTGCCAGCAGTTTAGGAGGAATGGGATCACCCCTCCACTTT.

The chain couples TRBV9 to TRBJ1-6; D gene uncertain. Germline V lookup: CDR1 SGDLS, CDR2 YYNGEE. The length of the CDR3 is 15 residues. Between the trimmed V and J ends, which lost 1 base and 8 bases, there was a span of 13 bases. The CDR3 DNA is TGTGCCAGCAGCGTACTCGGGGTAGCGGATTCACCCCTCCACTTT. Translation: CASSVLGVADSPLHF.

This clone has a single count. This chain joins TRBV2 and TRBJ1-1; the D is unclear. The CDR3 has 12 amino acids. V shed 4 bases and J shed 8 bases, with 11 bases lying between them. Germline lookup yields CDR1 SNHLY and CDR2 FYNNEI. CDR3 nucleotides: TGTGCCAGCAGTGGCGACACGATCGAAGCTTTCTTT. Its protein is CASSGDTIEAFF.

This rearrangement joins TRBV11-3 to TRBJ2-3; 7 bases agree with TRBD2. Germline values: CDR1 SGHNT, CDR2 YENEEA. This CDR3 has 16 amino acids. V was clipped by 1 base and J by 0 bases; unmatched bases: 4. CDR3 DNA: TGTGCCAGCAGCTTAGGTTCTAGCGGCAGCACAGATACGCAGTATTTT. This sequence encodes CASSLGSSGSTDTQYF.

The V and J genes are TRBV7-9 and TRBJ1-1; D gene uncertain. This CDR3 has 14 residues. The V and J ends lost 6 bases and 7 bases respectively, with 18 bases between them. Germline V lookup: CDR1 SEHNR, CDR2 FQNEAQ (reference sequence). The CDR3 nucleotides read TGTGCCAGCAGTCCAGTGAGTCTTGCGGTTGAAGCTTTCTTT. Translating gives CASSPVSLAVEAFF.

The DNA for the CDR3 is TGTGCCTGGAGTAGACAGGGTCGCGGCTACACCTTC. It is translated as CAWSRQGRGYTF. This chain uses TRBV30 with TRBJ1-2, with 7 bases aligning to TRBD1. Germline-derived CDR1 and CDR2 are GTSNPN and SVGIG (reference sequence). The CDR3 has 12 residues. The J segment lost 8 bases and the V segment lost 2 bases, leaving 5 bases of the junction unmatched. Using reference TRBV30 and TRBJ1-2 for the parts outside the CDR3, the full variable domain is SQTIHQWPATLVQPVGSPLSLECTVEGTSNPNLYWYRQAAGRGLQLLFYSVGIGQISSEVPQNLSASRPQDRQFILSSKKLLLSDSGFYLCAWSRQGRGYTFGSGTRLTVV.

The chain links TRBV5-1 to TRBJ1-1; no firm D call. Trimming removed 1 base from V and 1 base from J, with 8 bases in between. The CDR3 is made up of 14 amino acids. The germline V gene encodes CDR1 SGHRS and CDR2 YFSETQ. The CDR3 DNA reads as TGCGCCAGCAGCTTGAACTCCGGGAACACTGAAGCTTTCTTT. Translation gives CASSLNSGNTEAFF.

The chain uses TRBV15 and TRBJ1-4; D is perhaps TRBD1 (5 bases). V lost 0 bases, J lost 8 bases, and 7 bases lay in between. The germline V gene encodes CDR1 LNHNV and CDR2 YYDKDF (reference sequence). The CDR3 is 13 amino acids. This CDR3 is CATSRDRAEKLFF. CDR3 coding DNA: TGTGCCACCAGCAGAGACAGGGCAGAAAAACTGTTTTTT.

The V call is TRBV5-1, the J call TRBJ1-1; no firm D call. Germline V gene lookup returns CDR1 SGHRS and CDR2 YFSETQ. CDR3 length: 17 residues. Trimming left V 3 bases short and J 5 bases short, with 23 bases between. The CDR3 DNA reads TGCGCCAGCAGCTCCCACCTACCGACATGGAAGAGTACTGAAGCTTTCTTT. The encoded protein is CASSSHLPTWKSTEAFF.

The gene calls are TRBV14 and TRBJ2-2; the match to TRBD2 covers 12 bases. Trimming cost V 4 bases and J 6 bases; bases outside gene matches: 3. The CDR3 runs 15 residues. The V gene's germline CDR1 is SGHDN and CDR2 FVKESK. CDR3 coding DNA: TGTGCCAGCAGCCCACTAGCGGGAGGCCCCGGGGAGCTGTTTTTT. Translation gives CASSPLAGGPGELFF.

The J gene is TRBJ2-1, the V gene TRBV3-1 (or the pseudogene TRBV3-2); 8 bases agree with TRBD1. The V and J ends lost 0 bases and 2 bases, in that order; junction bases with no gene match: 6. The CDR3 is 17 residues long. Germline CDR1 reads LGHDT; CDR2 reads YNNKEL (reference sequence). CDR3 residues: CASSQDKTGAAYNEQFF. CDR3 nucleotides: TGTGCCAGCAGCCAAGATAAGACAGGGGCGGCCTACAATGAGCAGTTCTTC.

The chain couples TRBV19 to TRBJ2-5; 9 bases match TRBD2. Unmatched junction bases numbered 8, after V lost 4 bases and J lost 5 bases. Germline CDR1 LNHDA, CDR2 SQIVND (reference sequence). CDR3 size: 15 residues. In DNA, the CDR3 is TGTGCCAGTAGTACTGTGGCTAGCGGGATGGAGACCCAGTACTTC. Encoded protein: CASSTVASGMETQYF.

The chain joins TRBV10-1 to TRBJ2-1; TRBD2 agrees at 9 bases. This CDR3 is 15 amino acids long. The ends lost 4 bases at V and 6 bases at J; junction bases unmatched: 7. Per the germline V gene, CDR1 is WNHNN and CDR2 is SYGVQD (reference sequence). CDR3 loop: CASSGNSGSGNEQFF. The CDR3, as DNA: TGCGCCAGCAGTGGGAATAGCGGGAGTGGCAATGAGCAGTTCTTC.

This clone was seen more than once but under ten times. This chain uses TRBV28 with TRBJ1-2, with D perhaps matching TRBD1 (6 bases). Trimming took off 6 bases at V and 4 bases at J, with 15 bases between the two ends. The germline CDR1 and CDR2 sequences are MDHEN and SYDVKM. CDR3 length: 14 amino acids. CDR3: CASRITGSPYGYTF. CDR3 bases: TGTGCCAGCAGAATTACAGGGTCCCCCTATGGCTACACCTTC.

This chain uses TRBV2 with TRBJ1-5, with TRBD1 as a possible D gene (5 bases). Looked up from germline, CDR1 is SNHLY and CDR2 is FYNNEI. V was clipped by 7 bases and J by 0 bases, with 10 bases between them. The CDR3 covers 14 residues. The CDR3 DNA is TGTGCCAGCACCGGGGGGAATAGCAATCAGCCCCAGCATTTT. It is translated as CASTGGNSNQPQHF.

This clone was picked up a small number of times. CDR3 residues: CASSLEVRSGVGSSGNTIYF. The DNA of the CDR3 is TGCGCCAGCAGCTTGGAAGTCCGATCAGGCGTGGGGAGCTCTGGAAACACCATATATTTT. V and J are TRBV5-1 and TRBJ1-3; D uncertain. Germline V gives CDR1 SGHRS, CDR2 YFSETQ. This CDR3 comprises 20 residues. The V end was cut by 0 bases, the J end by 0 bases, with 22 bases between.

The V and J genes are TRBV7-9 and TRBJ1-6, with D perhaps matching TRBD1 (6 bases). Germline V gene data show CDR1 as SEHNR and CDR2 as FQNEAQ (reference sequence). This CDR3 region has 16 residues. V gave up 11 bases and J gave up 0 bases, with 17 bases separating them. CDR3 in DNA: TGTGCCGAGAGACAGGACGACAGCTCCTATAATTCACCCCTCCACTTT. Protein: CAERQDDSSYNSPLHF.